These 32 T cell receptor beta chains were sequenced from one sample in a study of OX40 agonist ivuxolimab in advanced cancers. This table comes from immunoSEQ multiplex PCR, and its TCRdb copy is limited to in-frame clones, with some not included. This sample has under 55,000 clones, with less than 90% found just once. The source material was CD4+ or CD8+ T cells sorted from blood, sampled in a trial of the OX40 agonist ivuxolimab. All receptors come from an adult with an advanced solid tumor such as melanoma, head and neck, liver or kidney cancer.

V and J are TRBV2 and TRBJ2-3, with TRBD1 matching over 9 bases. Germline loops: CDR1 SNHLY, CDR2 FYNNEI. Trimming took 6 bases from V and 3 from J; bases not matched to a gene: 10. The CDR3 loop spans 16 amino acids. The CDR3 protein is CASSEQGAGGTDTQYF. DNA of the CDR3: TGTGCCAGCAGCGAACAGGGGGCCGGAGGGACAGATACGCAGTATTTT.

The chain has TRBV7-3 and TRBJ1-1; maybe TRBD1 (5 bases). The CDR3 covers 15 residues. Trimming took off 2 bases at V and 1 base at J, with 11 bases between the two ends. The V gene's germline CDR1 is SGHTA and CDR2 FQGTGA. Here the CDR3 reads CASSLGGTENTEAFF. The DNA of the CDR3 is TGTGCCAGCAGCTTAGGCGGGACGGAGAACACTGAAGCTTTCTTT.

This CDR3 is CASSFVPGDNQPQHF. The CDR3, as DNA: TGTGCCAGCAGCTTTGTTCCAGGGGACAATCAGCCCCAGCATTTT. The chain links TRBV5-4 to TRBJ1-5; tentatively, D is TRBD1 (6 bases). The germline CDR1 and CDR2 sequences are SGHNT and YYREEE (reference sequence). The CDR3 extends over 15 amino acids. The ends were cut back, 2 bases at V and 3 bases at J, with 12 bases in the middle.

The J gene is TRBJ1-1, the V gene TRBV4-1; D unclear. The V end lost 4 bases, the J end lost 6 bases, and 18 bases lay between the germline ends. CDR1 is MGHRA and CDR2 is YSYEKL in the germline V gene. CDR3 length: 15 residues. The CDR3 loop reads CASSPNMRVSPEAFF. The CDR3 DNA sequence: TGCGCCAGCAGCCCGAACATGAGAGTCAGCCCTGAAGCTTTCTTT.

The J gene is TRBJ1-1, the V gene TRBV9; the D gene is possibly TRBD1 (5 bases). CDR3 size: 15 residues. V was clipped by 4 bases and J by 4 bases, with 17 bases between them. Per germline, CDR1 SGDLS and CDR2 YYNGEE. CDR3 coding DNA: TGTGCCAGCAGCCGGGACTATGGGGCCGGCACTGAAGCTTTCTTT. It translates to CASSRDYGAGTEAFF. Drawing the rest from reference TRBV9 and TRBJ1-1, the complete variable domain is DSGVTQTPKHLITATGQRVTLRCSPRSGDLSVYWYQQSLDQGLQFLIQYYNGEERAKGNILERFSAQQFPDLHSELNLSSLELGDSALYFCASSRDYGAGTEAFFGQGTRLTVV.

The chain recombines TRBV10-3 with TRBJ1-1; D uncertain. CDR3 length: 14 residues. The germline V and J ends were trimmed by 2 bases and 3 bases, with 10 bases remaining between them. The germline V gene has CDR1 ENHRY and CDR2 SYGVKD. This CDR3 is CAISEQGSDTEAFF. The CDR3 nucleotides read TGTGCCATCAGTGAGCAAGGGTCGGACACTGAAGCTTTCTTT.

This chain connects TRBV4-2 to TRBJ1-1, with 8 bases matching TRBD1. After removal of 4 bases from V and 3 bases from J, the junction contained 7 bases not matched to a gene. Germline values: CDR1 LGHNA, CDR2 YNFKEQ. This CDR3 contains 15 residues. CDR3: CASSRTTGGDTEAFF. The CDR3 nucleotides are TGTGCCAGCAGCCGAACTACAGGGGGGGACACTGAAGCTTTCTTT.

This clone turned up a few times. The V and J genes are TRBV7-3 and TRBJ1-2, with a tentative D call TRBD1 (5 bases). This CDR3 is built from 17 residues. The germline CDR1 and CDR2 sequences are SGHTA and FQGTGA. V gave up 2 bases and J gave up 4 bases, with 20 bases separating them. The CDR3, as DNA: TGTGCCAGCAGCTTAGAGGGGTCGCCGGGGACGGGCTATGGCTACACCTTC. Translating it yields CASSLEGSPGTGYGYTF.

The genes are TRBV6-6 and TRBJ2-1; 12 nucleotides match TRBD2. Unmatched junction bases numbered 8, after V lost 10 bases and J lost 7 bases. The CDR3 sequence is 14 residues long. Germline CDR1 and CDR2: MNHNY and SVGAGI (reference sequence). CDR3: CATYPSGGGNEQFF. In DNA, the CDR3 is TGTGCCACATACCCTAGCGGGGGGGGGAATGAGCAGTTCTTC.

The chain employs TRBV6-1 and TRBJ1-2, with D possibly being TRBD1 (6 bases). The CDR3 contains 15 residues. Germline CDR1 reads MNHNS; CDR2 reads SASEGT. Trimming removed 6 bases from V and 0 bases from J, with 14 bases in between. This CDR3 is CASSQNRQANYGYTF. CDR3 nucleotide sequence: TGTGCCAGCAGCCAAAACAGACAGGCTAACTATGGCTACACCTTC.

The V gene is TRBV27, the J gene TRBJ1-2, with 8 positions matching TRBD1. This CDR3 region has 12 residues. Germline trimming cut 5 bases from V and 4 bases from J; bases unmatched to any gene: 0. The germline CDR1 and CDR2 sequences are MNHEY and SMNVEV (reference sequence). The CDR3 region is CASSTGGYGYTF. CDR3 DNA sequence: TGTGCCAGCAGTACAGGGGGCTATGGCTACACCTTC.

The chain links TRBV2 to TRBJ2-7; either TRBD1 or TRBD2 may supply D (5 bases each). This CDR3 has 14 amino acids. Germline values: CDR1 SNHLY, CDR2 FYNNEI. Trimming stripped 3 bases from V and 4 bases from J, with 13 bases between. For the CDR3, the DNA is TGTGCCAGCAGTGACGTCCGGGGCCCGTACGAGCAGTACTTC. Translated, it gives CASSDVRGPYEQYF.

This sequence joins TRBV18 and TRBJ1-4; 7 nucleotides line up with TRBD1. The J segment lost 5 bases and the V segment lost 1 base, leaving 7 bases of the junction unmatched. The CDR3 extends over 16 amino acids. Germline CDR1 is KGHSH and CDR2 is LQKENI. CDR3 nucleotide sequence: TGTGCCAGCTCACCACTATGGACAGGTCAAAATGAAAAACTGTTTTTT. Protein sequence: CASSPLWTGQNEKLFF.

CDR3: CASSPDRLMNTEAFF. The CDR3 nucleotides read TGTGCCAGCAGCCCCGACAGACTAATGAACACTGAAGCTTTCTTT. This chain joins TRBV7-9 and TRBJ1-1, with D perhaps TRBD1 (5 bases). CDR1 is SEHNR and CDR2 is FQNEAQ in the germline V gene (reference sequence). Trimming stripped 5 bases from V and 0 bases from J, with 13 bases between. The CDR3 contains 15 residues.

The gene calls are TRBV9 and TRBJ2-3; D not certain. Germline V gives CDR1 SGDLS, CDR2 YYNGEE. The CDR3 spans 14 residues. The ends were cut back, 1 base at V and 0 bases at J, with 6 bases in the middle. CDR3 nucleotide sequence: TGTGCCAGCAGCGTATCTGCTAGCACAGATACGCAGTATTTT. Protein product: CASSVSASTDTQYF.

This clone was detected once. The chain is built from TRBV18 and TRBJ2-1; D is uncertain. The CDR3 contains 13 residues. Germline values: CDR1 KGHSH, CDR2 LQKENI. Trimming removed 6 bases at V and 5 bases at J, with 11 bases between. In nucleotides, the CDR3 is TGTGCCAGCTCTATTGATACAGACAATGAGCAGTTCTTC. It yields the protein CASSIDTDNEQFF.

This clone was detected only once. Additional DNA sequences in this sample encode the identical CDR3. The J gene is TRBJ2-5, the V gene TRBV5-6; D might be TRBD2 (7 bases). Germline loops: CDR1 SGHDT, CDR2 YYEEEE. The CDR3 covers 14 residues. Trimming cost V 0 bases and J 4 bases, with 10 bases left between them. The CDR3 is CASSLEGGGETQYF. The CDR3, as DNA: TGTGCCAGCAGCTTGGAGGGGGGGGGAGAGACCCAGTACTTC.

V usage is TRBV19 and J usage is TRBJ1-1, with D unresolved. The V end lost 8 bases, the J end lost 0 bases, and 10 bases lay between the germline ends. Germline-derived CDR1 and CDR2 are LNHDA and SQIVND (reference sequence). The CDR3 loop spans 13 amino acids. Written as DNA, the CDR3 is TGTGCCAGTCAGGTGGGAATGAACACTGAAGCTTTCTTT. Translated: CASQVGMNTEAFF.

In regard to this clone: The germline gene is not matched at one end of the junction; a read error may be the cause. The rearrangement links TRBV11-3 to TRBJ1-1, with a tentative D call TRBD1 (5 bases). Germline V gene sequence: CDR1 SGHNT, CDR2 YENEEA. The CDR3 loop spans 13 amino acids. The CDR3 DNA follows: TGTGCCAGCAGCGTAGACAGAGACACTGAAGCTTTCTTT. Its translation is CASSVDRDTEAFF.

The chain combines TRBV28 with TRBJ1-2; 7 nucleotides align to TRBD1. Germline V gene data show CDR1 as MDHEN and CDR2 as SYDVKM. J gave up 6 bases and V 2 bases, and 9 bases lay outside the gene matches. The length of the CDR3 is 15 residues. CDR3 loop: CASSLMGRGEDGYTF. The CDR3 DNA reads as TGTGCCAGCAGTTTAATGGGCAGGGGGGAAGATGGCTACACCTTC.

This clone has just a few counts. The chain couples TRBV9 to TRBJ2-3, with TRBD1 matching 9 bases. The CDR3 consists of 18 residues. Germline lookup yields CDR1 SGDLS and CDR2 YYNGEE. V was clipped by 2 bases and J by 1 base; unmatched bases: 11. The CDR3 bases are TGTGCCAGCAGCGTCACCGGGACAGGGCTCCGGGGCACAGATACGCAGTATTTT. Translating gives CASSVTGTGLRGTDTQYF.

This chain uses TRBV28 with TRBJ1-5; D may be TRBD1 (5 bases). The CDR3 has 15 residues. V lost 6 bases to trimming and J lost 2 bases, with 14 bases between them. The germline V gene encodes CDR1 MDHEN and CDR2 SYDVKM. CDR3 in DNA: TGTGCCAGCAGGCCGCCCGGGGGAGGCAATCAGCCCCAGCATTTT. This encodes CASRPPGGGNQPQHF.

The chain employs TRBV28 and TRBJ1-1; D is unclear. CDR1 and CDR2 (germline): MDHEN, SYDVKM. The CDR3 has 13 residues. Deletions cut 7 bases from V and 3 bases from J, with 12 bases between. CDR3 protein: CASTDDGYTEAFF. For the CDR3, the DNA is TGTGCCAGCACCGATGACGGGTACACTGAAGCTTTCTTT.

The CDR3 region is CAISESRRALLDYNEQFF. The CDR3 DNA sequence: TGTGCCATCAGTGAGTCGAGAAGGGCCTTACTGGACTACAATGAGCAGTTCTTC. This chain joins TRBV10-3 and TRBJ2-1, with D uncertain. V was clipped by 0 bases and J by 3 bases, with 18 bases between them. CDR3 length: 18 amino acids. Germline V gives CDR1 ENHRY, CDR2 SYGVKD.

The CDR3 nucleotides are TGTGCCAGCAGTTATGTGACGGCTGGGAACTATGGCTACACCTTC. Protein: CASSYVTAGNYGYTF. V usage is TRBV6-5 and J usage is TRBJ1-2, with D hard to call. Germline V lookup: CDR1 MNHEY, CDR2 SVGAGI. CDR3 length: 15 residues. Trimming cost V 3 bases and J 2 bases, with 13 bases left between them.

J is TRBJ1-4 and V is TRBV7-9; 7 positions match TRBD1. This CDR3 contains 14 residues. Losses at the gene ends were 2 bases for V and 8 bases for J; bases not matched to a gene: 5. Germline V gene lookup returns CDR1 SEHNR and CDR2 FQNEAQ (reference sequence). This CDR3 reads CASSLQGDWEKLFF. The CDR3 DNA reads TGTGCCAGCAGCTTACAGGGGGATTGGGAAAAACTGTTTTTT. The variable domain in full, with the rest retrieved from reference TRBV7-9 and TRBJ1-4, is DTGVSQNPRHKITKRGQNVTFRCDPISEHNRLYWYRQTLGQGPEFLTYFQNEAQLEKSRLLSDRFSAERPKGSFSTLEIQRTEQGDSAMYLCASSLQGDWEKLFFGSGTQLSVL.

The chain has TRBV5-4 and TRBJ1-1, with 7 nucleotides matching TRBD1. J lost 2 bases, V lost 4 bases, and 8 bases had no gene match. Germline CDR1 SGHNT, CDR2 YYREEE (reference sequence). The CDR3 is made up of 15 amino acids. The CDR3 protein is CASSPLDRENTEAFF. The CDR3 nucleotides read TGTGCCAGCAGCCCACTCGACAGGGAAAACACTGAAGCTTTCTTT.

The rearrangement links TRBV11-3 to TRBJ1-3; D gene ambiguous. The CDR3 spans 13 residues. V shed 4 bases and J shed 0 bases, with 4 bases lying between them. Germline V gene data show CDR1 as SGHNT and CDR2 as YENEEA. CDR3: CASSYTSGNTIYF. CDR3 nucleotides: TGTGCCAGCAGCTACACCTCTGGAAACACCATATATTTT.

The V call is TRBV29-1, the J call TRBJ1-1, with D unresolved. This CDR3 spans 13 amino acids. Trimming removed 0 bases from V and 0 bases from J, with 5 bases in between. Germline assignment: CDR1 SQVTM and CDR2 ANQGSEA. The CDR3 bases are TGCAGCGTTGAAGAGGGCGTGAACACTGAAGCTTTCTTT. It translates to CSVEEGVNTEAFF.

This clone was counted only a few times. The chain carries TRBV2 and TRBJ2-2; D is ambiguous. V gave up 3 bases and J gave up 6 bases, with 8 bases separating them. Germline loops: CDR1 SNHLY, CDR2 FYNNEI. CDR3 length equals 13 residues. CDR3 sequence (DNA): TGTGCCAGCAGTGAGCGGCAAGCCGGGGAGCTGTTTTTT. Residues: CASSERQAGELFF.

The chain has TRBV9 and TRBJ2-1; D unclear. Trimming stripped 0 bases from V and 8 bases from J, with 12 bases between. CDR3 size: 14 residues. The germline gives CDR1 SGDLS, CDR2 YYNGEE. CDR3 coding DNA: TGTGCCAGCAGCGTAGATCTACCGACGGATGAGCAGTTCTTC. Translated: CASSVDLPTDEQFF. Looking up the rest from reference TRBV9 and TRBJ2-1 gives the full variable domain: DSGVTQTPKHLITATGQRVTLRCSPRSGDLSVYWYQQSLDQGLQFLIQYYNGEERAKGNILERFSAQQFPDLHSELNLSSLELGDSALYFCASSVDLPTDEQFFGPGTRLTVL.

This chain links TRBV30 with TRBJ2-3; no definite D call. Germline values: CDR1 GTSNPN, CDR2 SVGIG (reference sequence). The CDR3 is 13 residues long. Trimming took off 4 bases at V and 1 base at J, with 9 bases between the two ends. The CDR3: CAWKASGTDTQYF. The CDR3 DNA follows: TGTGCCTGGAAGGCTAGTGGCACAGATACGCAGTATTTT.